The source of this T cell receptor (beta chain) is a study of long-term antiretroviral therapy in people with HIV. The sample holds one count of this clone. Its antigen is still unknown. Findings of the study overall: The repertoire was dominated at all time points by clones expanded before ART. Diversity increased after ART yet remained lower than in transplant donor controls.

Running of the v3.0 immunoSEQ assay took place at survey level. It was about 35,000-50,000 T-cell genomes per sample that sequencing targeted. The method was immunoSEQ multiplex PCR; TCRdb's version includes in-frame clones alone and lacks a portion of them. The profile shows roughly 20,000 clones, 65% to 85% of them singletons. This CDR3 comprises 18 residues. Germline CDR1 reads SGHAT; CDR2 reads FQNNGV. V lost 1 base, J lost 4 bases, and 15 bases stayed unmatched. At least one PBMC sample before ART and at least two after were required. The sequenced sample was unsorted PBMCs, obtained 1.5 years after starting antiretroviral therapy. The TCR originated in a man younger than 45 with HIV. This chain links TRBV11-2 with TRBJ2-7, with 8 nucleotides matching TRBD2. The CDR3 DNA follows: TGTGCCAGCAGCTTAGTGTTCCCTAGCGGGCCCTCTTCATACGAGCAGTACTTC. Amino acid sequence: CASSLVFPSGPSSYEQYF.